This T cell receptor beta chain originates from a study of blood T cell repertoires in COVID-19. Study overall: COVID-19 samples collected from the United States, Italy and Spain covered acute and convalescent phases. PBMCs, B-cell-depleted T cells, or T cells were the source of the cDNA or gDNA that made up the material.

Generated by immunoSEQ multiplex PCR, the TCRdb table keeps only in-frame clones and is missing some. The repertoire holds 150,000 to 170,000 clones, with 75% to 80% as singletons. This clone was seen a single time. The V end lost 3 bases, the J end lost 4 bases, and 5 bases lay between the germline ends. This CDR3 is built from 11 residues. Germline lookup yields CDR1 SGHNT and CDR2 YYREEE (reference sequence). Sample: peripheral blood. This sequence originates from a man older than 75 with acute or convalescent COVID-19. The rearrangement joins TRBV5-4 to TRBJ2-7; D gene unclear. In DNA, the CDR3 is TGTGCCAGCAGCTCCCAGTACGAGCAGTACGTC. Amino acid sequence: CASSSQYEQYV.